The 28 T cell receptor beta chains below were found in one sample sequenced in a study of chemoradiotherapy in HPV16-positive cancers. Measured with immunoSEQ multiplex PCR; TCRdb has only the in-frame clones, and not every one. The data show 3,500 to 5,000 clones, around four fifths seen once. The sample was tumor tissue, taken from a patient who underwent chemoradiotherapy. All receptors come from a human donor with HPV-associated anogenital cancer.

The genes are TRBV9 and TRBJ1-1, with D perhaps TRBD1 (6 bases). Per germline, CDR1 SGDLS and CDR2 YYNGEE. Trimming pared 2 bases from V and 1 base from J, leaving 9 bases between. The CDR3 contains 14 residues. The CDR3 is CASSVGAGNTEAFF. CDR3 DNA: TGTGCCAGCAGCGTGGGGGCGGGGAACACTGAAGCTTTCTTT.

The CDR3 DNA reads as TGTGCCAGCAGCCAAGCCGTGTACCAAGAGACCCAGTACTTC. It is translated as CASSQAVYQETQYF. The rearrangement links TRBV7-8 to TRBJ2-5, with D hard to call. CDR1 and CDR2 (germline): SGHVS, FQNEAQ. Trimming removed 5 bases from V and 0 bases from J, with 10 bases in between. CDR3 length equals 14 residues. The full variable domain, completed using reference TRBV7-8 and TRBJ2-5, is GAGVSQSPRYKVAKRGQDVALRCDPISGHVSLFWYQQALGQGPEFLTYFQNEAQLDKSGLPSDRFFAERPEGSVSTLKIQRTQQEDSAVYLCASSQAVYQETQYFGPGTRLLVL.

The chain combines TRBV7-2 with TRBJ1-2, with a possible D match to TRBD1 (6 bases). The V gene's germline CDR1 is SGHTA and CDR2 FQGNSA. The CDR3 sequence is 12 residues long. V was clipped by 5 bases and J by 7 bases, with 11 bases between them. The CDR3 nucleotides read TGTGCCAGCAGCGGAGGGGGGGTTGGCTACACCTTC. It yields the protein CASSGGGVGYTF.

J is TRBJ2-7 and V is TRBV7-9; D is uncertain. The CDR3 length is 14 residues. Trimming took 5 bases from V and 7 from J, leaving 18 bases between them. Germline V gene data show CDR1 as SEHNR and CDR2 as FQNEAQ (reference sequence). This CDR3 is CASSPDTVWGEQYF. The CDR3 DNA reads TGTGCCAGCAGCCCAGACACGGTCTGGGGTGAGCAGTACTTC.

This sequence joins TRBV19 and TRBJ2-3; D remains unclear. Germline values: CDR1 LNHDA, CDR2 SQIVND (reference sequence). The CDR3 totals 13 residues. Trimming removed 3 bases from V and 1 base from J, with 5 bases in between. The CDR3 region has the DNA TGTGCCAGTAGTATTGACGGCACAGATACGCAGTATTTT. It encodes CASSIDGTDTQYF. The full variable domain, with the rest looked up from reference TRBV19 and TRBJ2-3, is DGGITQSPKYLFRKEGQNVTLSCEQNLNHDAMYWYRQDPGQGLRLIYYSQIVNDFQKGDIAEGYSVSREKKESFPLTVTSAQKNPTAFYLCASSIDGTDTQYFGPGTRLTVL.

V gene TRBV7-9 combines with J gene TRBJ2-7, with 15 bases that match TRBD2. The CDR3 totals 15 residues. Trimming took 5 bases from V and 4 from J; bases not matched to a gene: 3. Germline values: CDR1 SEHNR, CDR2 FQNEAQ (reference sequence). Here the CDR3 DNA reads TGTGCCAGCAGCCCTGGACTAGCGGGAGGGTACGAGCAGTACTTC. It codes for CASSPGLAGGYEQYF.

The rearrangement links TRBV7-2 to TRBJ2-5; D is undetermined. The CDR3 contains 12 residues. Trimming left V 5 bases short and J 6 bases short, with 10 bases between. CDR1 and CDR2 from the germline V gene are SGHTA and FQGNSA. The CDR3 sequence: CASSPYSQTQYF. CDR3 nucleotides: TGTGCCAGCAGCCCGTATAGCCAGACCCAGTACTTC.

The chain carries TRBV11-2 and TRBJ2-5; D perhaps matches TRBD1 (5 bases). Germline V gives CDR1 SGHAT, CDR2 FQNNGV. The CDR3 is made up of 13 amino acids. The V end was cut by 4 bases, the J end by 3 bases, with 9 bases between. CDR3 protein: CASSSTGKETQYF. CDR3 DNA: TGTGCCAGCAGCTCCACAGGAAAAGAGACCCAGTACTTC.

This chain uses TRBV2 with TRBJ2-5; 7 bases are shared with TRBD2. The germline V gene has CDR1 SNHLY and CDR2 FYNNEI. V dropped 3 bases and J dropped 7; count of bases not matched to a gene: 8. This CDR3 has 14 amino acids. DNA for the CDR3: TGTGCCAGCAGTGAGAGACTAGCCGGTGGGACCCAGTACTTC. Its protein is CASSERLAGGTQYF.

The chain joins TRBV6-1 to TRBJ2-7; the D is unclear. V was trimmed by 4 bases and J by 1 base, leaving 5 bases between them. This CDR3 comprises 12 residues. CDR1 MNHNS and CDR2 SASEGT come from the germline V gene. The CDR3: CASSALSYEQYF. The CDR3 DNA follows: TGTGCCAGCAGTGCCCTGTCCTACGAGCAGTACTTC.

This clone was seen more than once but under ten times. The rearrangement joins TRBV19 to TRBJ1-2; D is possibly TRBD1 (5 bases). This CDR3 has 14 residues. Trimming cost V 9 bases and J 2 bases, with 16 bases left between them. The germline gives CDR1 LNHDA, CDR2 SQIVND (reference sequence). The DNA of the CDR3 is TGTGCCAGCTCTCCGGGACCCTTAAACTATGGCTACACCTTC. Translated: CASSPGPLNYGYTF.

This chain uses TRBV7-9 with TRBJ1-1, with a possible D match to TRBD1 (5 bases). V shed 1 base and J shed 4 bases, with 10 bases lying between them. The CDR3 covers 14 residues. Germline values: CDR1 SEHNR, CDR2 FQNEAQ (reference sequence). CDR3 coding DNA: TGTGCCAGCAGCTTAGAGGGGTCTCGCACTGAAGCTTTCTTT. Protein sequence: CASSLEGSRTEAFF.

CDR3 residues: CATSRDRKGNTEAFF. The CDR3 coding sequence is TGTGCCACCAGCAGAGATCGGAAGGGAAACACTGAAGCTTTCTTT. This chain joins TRBV15 and TRBJ1-1; no firm D call. The germline gives CDR1 LNHNV, CDR2 YYDKDF (reference sequence). The CDR3 runs 15 residues. Trimming shortened V by 0 bases and J by 2 bases, and 10 bases separated the two germline ends.

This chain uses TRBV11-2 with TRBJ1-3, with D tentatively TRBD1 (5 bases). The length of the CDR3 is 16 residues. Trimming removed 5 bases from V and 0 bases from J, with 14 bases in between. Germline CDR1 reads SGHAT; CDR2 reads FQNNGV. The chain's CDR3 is CASSPAGTISGNTIYF. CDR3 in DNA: TGTGCCAGCAGCCCCGCGGGGACGATCTCTGGAAACACCATATATTTT.

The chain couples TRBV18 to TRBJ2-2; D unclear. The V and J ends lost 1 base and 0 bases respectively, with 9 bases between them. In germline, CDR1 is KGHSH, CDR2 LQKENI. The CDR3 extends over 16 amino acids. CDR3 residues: CASSPRSDANTGELFF. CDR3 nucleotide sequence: TGTGCCAGCTCACCACGGTCCGATGCGAACACCGGGGAGCTGTTTTTT. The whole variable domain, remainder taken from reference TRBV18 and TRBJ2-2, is NAGVMQNPRHLVRRRGQEARLRCSPMKGHSHVYWYRQLPEEGLKFMVYLQKENIIDESGMPKERFSAEFPKEGPSILRIQQVVRGDSAAYFCASSPRSDANTGELFFGEGSRLTVL.

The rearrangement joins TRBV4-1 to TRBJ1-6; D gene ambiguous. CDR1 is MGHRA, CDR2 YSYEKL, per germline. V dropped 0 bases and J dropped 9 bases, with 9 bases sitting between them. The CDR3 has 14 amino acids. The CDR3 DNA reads TGCGCCAGCAGCCAAGATACACCACTTTCACCCCTCCACTTT. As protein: CASSQDTPLSPLHF.

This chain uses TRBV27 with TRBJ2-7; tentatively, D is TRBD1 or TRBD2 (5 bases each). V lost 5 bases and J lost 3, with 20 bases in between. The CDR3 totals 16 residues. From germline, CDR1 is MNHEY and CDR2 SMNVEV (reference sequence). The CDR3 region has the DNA TGTGCCAGCAGTCAATCAACCGGGACGTTAATCTACGAGCAGTACTTC. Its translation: CASSQSTGTLIYEQYF.

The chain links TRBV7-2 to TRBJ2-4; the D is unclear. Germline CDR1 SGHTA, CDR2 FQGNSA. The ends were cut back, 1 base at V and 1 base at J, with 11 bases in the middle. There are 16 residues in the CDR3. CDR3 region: CASSLVALGAKNIQYF. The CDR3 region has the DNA TGTGCCAGCAGCTTAGTCGCGCTCGGGGCCAAAAACATTCAGTACTTC.

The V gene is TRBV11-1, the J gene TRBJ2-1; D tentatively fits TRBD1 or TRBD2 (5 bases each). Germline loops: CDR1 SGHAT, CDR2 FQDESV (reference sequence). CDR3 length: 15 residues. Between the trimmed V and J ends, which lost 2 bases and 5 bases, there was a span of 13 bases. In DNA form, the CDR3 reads TGTGCCAGCAGCTTATCCCGGGACCTTAACAATGAGCAGTTCTTC. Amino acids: CASSLSRDLNNEQFF. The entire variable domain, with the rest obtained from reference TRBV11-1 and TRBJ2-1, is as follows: EAEVAQSPRYKITEKSQAVAFWCDPISGHATLYWYRQILGQGPELLVQFQDESVVDDSQLPKDRFSAERLKGVDSTLKIQPAELGDSAMYLCASSLSRDLNNEQFFGPGTRLTVL.

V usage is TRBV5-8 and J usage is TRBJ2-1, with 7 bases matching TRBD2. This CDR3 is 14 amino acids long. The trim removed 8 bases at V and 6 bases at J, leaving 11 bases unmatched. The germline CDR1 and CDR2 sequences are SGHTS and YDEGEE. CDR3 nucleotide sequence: TGTGCCAGTCATTCGGCCGGGACTACCAATGAGCAGTTCTTC. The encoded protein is CASHSAGTTNEQFF.

The CDR3 spells CASSRTSGGSTDTQYF. The DNA of the CDR3 is TGTGCCAGCAGTAGGACTAGCGGGGGGAGCACAGATACGCAGTATTTT. The rearrangement joins TRBV7-8 to TRBJ2-3; 14 nucleotides match TRBD2. J was trimmed by 0 bases and V by 6 bases; bases with no gene match: 2. There are 16 residues in the CDR3. CDR1 SGHVS and CDR2 FQNEAQ come from the germline V gene.

The CDR3 coding sequence is TGTGCCAGCAGCCGAGGACTAACCTACGAGCAGTACTTC. This encodes CASSRGLTYEQYF. The chain combines TRBV11-2 with TRBJ2-7; D perhaps matches TRBD2 (6 bases). Germline V gene sequence: CDR1 SGHAT, CDR2 FQNNGV. The length of the CDR3 is 13 residues. V was trimmed by 5 bases and J by 2 bases, leaving 10 bases between them.

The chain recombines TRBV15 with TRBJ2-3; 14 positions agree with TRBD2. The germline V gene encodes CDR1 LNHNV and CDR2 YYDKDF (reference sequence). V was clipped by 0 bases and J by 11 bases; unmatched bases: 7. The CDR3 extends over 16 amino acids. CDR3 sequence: CATSRDTGTSGSLQYF. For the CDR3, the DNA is TGTGCCACCAGCAGAGACACCGGGACTAGCGGGAGCCTGCAGTATTTT.

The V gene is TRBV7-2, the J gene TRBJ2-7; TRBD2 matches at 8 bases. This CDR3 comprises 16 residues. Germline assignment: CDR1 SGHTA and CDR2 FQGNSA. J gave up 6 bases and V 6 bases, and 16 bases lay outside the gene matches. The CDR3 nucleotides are TGTGCCAGCAGGCGATTGGAGCTAGCGGCGGGAGGCGAGCAGTACTTC. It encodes CASRRLELAAGGEQYF.

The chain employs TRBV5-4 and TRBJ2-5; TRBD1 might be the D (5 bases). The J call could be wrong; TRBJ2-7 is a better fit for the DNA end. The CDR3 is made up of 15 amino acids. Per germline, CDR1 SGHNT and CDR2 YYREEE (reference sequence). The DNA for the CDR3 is TGTGCCAGCAGCTTGGGGGCAGGGATTACCTACGAGCAGTACTTC. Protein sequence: CASSLGAGITYEQYF.

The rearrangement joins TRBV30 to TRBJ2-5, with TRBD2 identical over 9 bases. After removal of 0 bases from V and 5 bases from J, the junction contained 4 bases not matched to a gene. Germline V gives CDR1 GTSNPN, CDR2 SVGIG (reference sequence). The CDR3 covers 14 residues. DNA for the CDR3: TGTGCCTGGAGTGTAGCGGGAGGAGGGGAGACCCAGTACTTC. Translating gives CAWSVAGGGETQYF.

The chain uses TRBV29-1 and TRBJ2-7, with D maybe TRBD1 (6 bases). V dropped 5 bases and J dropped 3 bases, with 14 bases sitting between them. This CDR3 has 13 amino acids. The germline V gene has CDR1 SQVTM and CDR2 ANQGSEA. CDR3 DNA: TGCAGCGTTAAGGACAGTATGGTCTACGAGCAGTACTTC. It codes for CSVKDSMVYEQYF.

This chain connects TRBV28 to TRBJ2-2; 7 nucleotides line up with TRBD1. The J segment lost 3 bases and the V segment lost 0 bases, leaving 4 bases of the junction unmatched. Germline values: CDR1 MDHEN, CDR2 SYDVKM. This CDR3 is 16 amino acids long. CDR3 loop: CASSLWDDRDTGELFF. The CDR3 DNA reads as TGTGCCAGCAGTTTATGGGACGACAGGGACACCGGGGAGCTGTTTTTT.